These 2 T cell receptor beta chains came from one sample sequenced in a study of cytomegalovirus exposure and HLA in healthy donors. It was with 60 Vbeta and 13 Jbeta primers that the PCR ran. The table came from immunoSEQ multiplex PCR; TCRdb's copy has only in-frame clones and leaves some out. The profile shows 80,000 to 130,000 clones, about 75% of them singletons. Input material: PBMCs. These receptors were collected from a male donor in good health and CMV-seropositive.

This clone was observed a handful of times. The chain carries TRBV7-2 and TRBJ1-5; no clear D. CDR3 length: 17 amino acids. The V end lost 5 bases, the J end lost 1 base, and 18 bases lay between the germline ends. Germline CDR1 and CDR2: SGHTA and FQGNSA. The CDR3 DNA follows: TGTGCCAGCAGCCCGGGCGGGTGGTACATGAGCAATCAGCCCCAGCATTTT. It codes for CASSPGGWYMSNQPQHF.

The J gene is TRBJ2-5, the V gene TRBV2; 9 positions agree with TRBD2. V dropped 4 bases and J dropped 1; count of bases not matched to a gene: 4. This CDR3 has 15 amino acids. Germline V gene data show CDR1 as SNHLY and CDR2 as FYNNEI. The chain's CDR3 is CASSAQTSGQETQYF. CDR3 DNA: TGTGCCAGCAGTGCCCAGACTAGCGGCCAAGAGACCCAGTACTTC.